This TCR beta chain was profiled in a study of post-analysis software for immune sequencing data. Unique molecular identifiers tagged the TCR beta cDNA libraries. A single record per CDR3 protein comes from TCRdb applying MiXCR to the PCR reads. The sample gives about 540,000 distinct CDR3 sequences, less than 40% of which show up once; about 5.6% is in the top ten. The germline V gene has CDR1 MNHEY and CDR2 SMNVEV (reference sequence). The length of the CDR3 is 17 residues. The V end was cut by 3 bases, the J end by 3 bases, with 20 bases between. This clonotype occurred a few times. As yet, its antigen is unknown. General study results and limits: Among several TRBV segments more frequent in patients than controls were TRBV5-6, TRBV5-1 and TRBV20-1. Controls significantly exceeded multiple sclerosis patients in normalized Chao1 diversity. The F measure placed samples prepared in the same batch into strongly shared clusters.

The rearrangement uses TRBV27 and TRBJ1-2, with D maybe TRBD1 (5 bases). The clonotype comes from a girl aged 2-17 years with multiple sclerosis. The source material was blood. In DNA form, the CDR3 reads TGTGCCAGCAGTTTCATCGGGAAGGGGCAAGGAGACTATGGCTACACCTTC. As protein: CASSFIGKGQGDYGYTF.